This paragraph covers one TCR beta chain sequence. What it binds is not known. From the RT-PCR reads, TCRdb called clonotypes with MiXCR, one entry per CDR3 protein. The table records hundreds of thousands of distinct CDR3 sequences, about 7.6% of them present only once. The data were obtained in a study of response to subunit inactivated influenza vaccine. Study-level findings and limits: Few new T cells, the authors suggested, are recruited by each seasonal influenza vaccination.

Germline V lookup: CDR1 MDHEN, CDR2 SYDVKM. This CDR3 is 15 amino acids long. V gave up 2 bases and J gave up 5 bases, with 15 bases separating them. This sequence originates from a man aged 50 to 69 who received an inactivated influenza vaccine. The sample here was PBMCs from blood, taken less than 30 months after vaccination. The V and J genes are TRBV28 and TRBJ2-5; D perhaps matches TRBD2 (6 bases). Here the CDR3 DNA reads TGTGCCAGCAGTTTAAATTTCGGGAGCGGGGAGACCCAGTACTTC. This translates into CASSLNFGSGETQYF.